This is a list of T cell receptor beta chains from one sample in a study of blood T cell repertoires in COVID-19. Data came from immunoSEQ multiplex PCR; TCRdb stores just in-frame clones and leaves some out. The sample includes 250,000 to 350,000 clones, 70% to 90% of them seen just once. The sequencing sample was made of peripheral blood. The receptors here all came from a woman under 40 who had recovered from COVID-19. Both conserved end residues are part of each CDR3. D genes are given only for firm matches. Clone size is stated in some rows and not others, as once, few, many or a class when expanded.

d_call: -
clone_size: -
j_call: TRBJ2-7
v_call: TRBV28
cdr3_aa: CASSHDRWLYF
cdr3_nt: TGTGCCAGCAGCCACGACAGGTGGCTGTACTTC

d_call: TRBD1
clone_size: -
j_call: TRBJ1-2
v_call: TRBV19
cdr3_aa: CASSIRAGGKFEYGYTF
cdr3_nt: TGTGCCAGTAGTATAAGGGCAGGGGGAAAATTCGAATATGGCTACACCTTC

d_call: TRBD1
clone_size: -
j_call: TRBJ1-5
v_call: TRBV28
cdr3_aa: CASSFGTGNQPQHF
cdr3_nt: TGTGCCAGCAGTTTTGGGACAGGGAATCAGCCCCAGCATTTT

d_call: -
clone_size: -
j_call: TRBJ2-7
v_call: TRBV4-1
cdr3_aa: CASSPTENSYEQYF
cdr3_nt: TGCGCCAGCAGCCCTACAGAGAACTCCTACGAGCAGTACTTC

d_call: -
clone_size: once
j_call: TRBJ2-3
v_call: TRBV5-6
cdr3_aa: CASRPGRRVGPDTQYF
cdr3_nt: TGTGCCAGCAGACCGGGAAGGAGGGTGGGCCCAGATACGCAGTATTTT

d_call: TRBD1
clone_size: -
j_call: TRBJ2-7
v_call: TRBV27
cdr3_aa: CASSFNGQGYEQYF
cdr3_nt: TGTGCCAGCAGTTTTAATGGACAGGGCTACGAGCAGTACTTC

d_call: TRBD1
clone_size: few
j_call: TRBJ1-2
v_call: TRBV19
cdr3_aa: CASSRDSSGIHHYGYTF
cdr3_nt: TGTGCCAGTAGTAGGGACAGTTCCGGGATCCATCACTATGGCTACACCTTC

d_call: TRBD2
clone_size: -
j_call: TRBJ2-3
v_call: TRBV19
cdr3_aa: CASKLTGLVPDTQYF
cdr3_nt: TGTGCCAGTAAATTGACGGGACTAGTACCAGATACGCAGTATTTT

d_call: TRBD2
clone_size: -
j_call: TRBJ2-2
v_call: TRBV6-5
cdr3_aa: CASNTRGVGLFF
cdr3_nt: TGTGCCAGCAATACCCGGGGGGTTGGGCTGTTTTTT

d_call: -
clone_size: few
j_call: TRBJ1-1
v_call: TRBV12-5
cdr3_aa: CASGLVLSEAEGTEAFF
cdr3_nt: TGTGCTAGTGGTTTGGTCCTTAGTGAGGCCGAAGGAACTGAAGCTTTCTTT

d_call: -
clone_size: -
j_call: TRBJ1-1
v_call: TRBV30
cdr3_aa: CAWSPHSSTEAFF
cdr3_nt: TGTGCCTGGAGTCCCCACTCGAGCACTGAAGCTTTCTTT